The rows below give T cell receptor beta chains drawn from one sample of a study of technical replicates of blood from four donors. Sequencing was performed with immunoSEQ multiplex PCR; in TCRdb, only in-frame clones are kept and a portion is missing. The repertoire consists of around 85,000 clones, with roughly 94% occurring once and the leading ten covering about 0.26%. Sequenced: T cells isolated from PBMCs. The source of these receptors is a human donor in good health. CDR3s include the opening cysteine and the closing phenylalanine or tryptophan. The D gene is left open where the match is weak. Rows give clone size only sometimes, using once, few, many, or a class for an expanded clone.

CASSSSGLSYEQYF | TGTGCCAGCAGCTCCTCAGGTCTCTCCTACGAGCAGTACTTC | - | TRBJ2-7 | - | TRBV7-6
CASRGQGYQPQHF | TGTGCCAGCAGAGGACAGGGGTATCAGCCCCAGCATTTT | - | TRBJ1-5 | TRBD1 | TRBV27
CASSWDRGNTEAFF | TGTGCCAGCAGCTGGGACAGGGGGAACACTGAAGCTTTCTTT | - | TRBJ1-1 | TRBD1 | TRBV5-4
CASSRDSYSNQPQHF | TGTGCCAGCAGTAGAGACAGTTATAGCAATCAGCCCCAGCATTTT | - | TRBJ1-5 | - | TRBV2
CASSLGQINQPQHF | TGTGCCAGCAGCTTGGGACAGATCAATCAGCCCCAGCATTTT | - | TRBJ1-5 | - | TRBV5-6
CSVEGQSFSSGYTF | TGCAGCGTTGAAGGACAGTCTTTTTCGTCTGGCTACACCTTC | - | TRBJ1-2 | - | TRBV29-1
CASSLAFEDRGLTSSGANVLTF | TGCGCCAGCAGCTTGGCTTTTGAGGACAGGGGTCTTACGTCCTCTGGGGCCAACGTCCTGACTTTC | - | TRBJ2-6 | TRBD1 | TRBV5-1
CSVGDYQGGETQYF | TGCAGCGTGGGGGACTACCAGGGCGGGGAGACCCAGTACTTC | once | TRBJ2-5 | TRBD2 | TRBV29-1
CASTQGYRAGNQPQHF | TGTGCCAGCACCCAGGGATACAGGGCAGGCAATCAGCCCCAGCATTTT | - | TRBJ1-5 | - | TRBV6-6
CASSTLTGPYEQYF | TGTGCCAGTAGTACCTTGACAGGGCCGTACGAGCAGTACTTC | - | TRBJ2-7 | TRBD1 | TRBV19
CSVESPGGGYEQYF | TGCAGCGTTGAATCCCCGGGAGGAGGCTACGAGCAGTACTTC | - | TRBJ2-7 | TRBD2 | TRBV29-1
CASSEVASPYEQYF | TGTGCCAGCAGTGAAGTGGCCTCTCCCTACGAGCAGTACTTC | - | TRBJ2-7 | - | TRBV2
CASSVVLPITGELFF | TGTGCCAGCAGTGTGGTACTCCCGATCACCGGGGAGCTGTTTTTT | - | TRBJ2-2 | - | TRBV2
CASSLAGGSGAFF | TGTGCCAGCAGCTTGGCGGGGGGGAGCGGAGCTTTCTTT | once | TRBJ1-1 | - | TRBV5-4
CASSFDSSQETQYF | TGCGCCAGCAGCTTCGACAGCTCCCAAGAGACCCAGTACTTC | - | TRBJ2-5 | - | TRBV5-1